The next 2 T cell receptor beta chains were all read from a single sample in a study of T-cell reconstitution after alpha-beta-depleted transplantation in children. Unique molecular identifiers were incorporated into the prepared TCRbeta library. TCRdb itself ran the PCR reads through MiXCR, one entry per CDR3 protein. This sample carries about 230,000 distinct CDR3 sequences, around 12% of them seen once, and the ten largest clones take approximately 2.4%. The specimen comprised PBMCs from the stem cell graft donor, sampled from the stem cell graft. These receptor sequences come from a human donor who donated a stem cell graft to a child with acute lymphoblastic leukemia.

This clonotype was seen many times. The rearrangement links TRBV5-1 to TRBJ2-2; TRBD2 is a possible D gene (6 bases). CDR1 is SGHRS, CDR2 YFSETQ, per germline. The CDR3 runs 15 residues. Trimming shortened V by 2 bases and J by 4 bases, and 12 bases separated the two germline ends. CDR3: CASSFGSPGTGELFF. The CDR3 nucleotides read TGCGCCAGCAGCTTCGGGAGCCCGGGCACCGGGGAGCTGTTTTTT.

This chain joins TRBV20-1 and TRBJ1-5, with D tentatively TRBD1 (5 bases). CDR3 length equals 18 residues. Deletions cut 1 base from V and 1 base from J, with 20 bases between. CDR1 DFQATT and CDR2 SNEGSKA come from the germline V gene (reference sequence). The CDR3: CSARVSWQGGGSNQPQHF. The CDR3 nucleotides are TGCAGTGCTAGAGTTAGTTGGCAGGGCGGCGGGAGCAATCAGCCCCAGCATTTT.